The rows below give T cell receptor beta chains drawn from one sample of a study of blood T cells in healthy people across ages. TCRdb processed the 5' RACE reads anew with MiXCR; each CDR3 protein has one entry. The sample yields some 1 million distinct CDR3 sequences, around 45% seen once. The sequencing input was blood. The source is a woman in her fifties or sixties in good health. Each CDR3 is given with its conserved first and last residue. The D gene is left open where the match is weak. Size values are once, few and many counts, or a class for expanded clones, and some rows have none.

clone_size j_call d_call v_call cdr3_nt cdr3_aa
NA TRBJ2-1 NA TRBV14 TGTGCCAGCAGCCACCTTTCCTACAGGGCCAACTTCTCCTACAATGAGCAGTTCTTC CASSHLSYRANFSYNEQFF
few TRBJ2-5 NA TRBV14 TGTGCCAGCAGCCAAGCTGAATACGTCCAAGAGACCCAGTACTTC CASSQAEYVQETQYF
NA TRBJ2-5 TRBD2 TRBV7-9 TGTGCCAGCAGCCCTCCGGGACTAGCGTCTTACAATGAGCAGTACTTC CASSPPGLASYNEQYF
NA TRBJ1-5 NA TRBV6-2/TRBV6-3 TGTGCCAGCAATGTTCCTTATCAGCCCCAGCATTTT CASNVPYQPQHF
NA TRBJ2-5 NA TRBV20-1 TGCAGTGCTAGAGGGGGGTCACGGGTAGAGACCCAGTACTTC CSARGGSRVETQYF
NA TRBJ2-5 TRBD2 TRBV7-9 TGTGCCAGCAGCCCCGTGGGACTAGCGGAGTCGGAGACCCAGTACTTC CASSPVGLAESETQYF
NA TRBJ2-7 NA TRBV7-9 TGTGCCAGCAGCTTAGAGGCAGAGAGCTCCTACGAGCAGTACTTC CASSLEAESSYEQYF
few TRBJ1-4 TRBD1 TRBV20-1 TGCAGTGCTAGATCGGGACAGGGGATGGCAAAACTGTTTTTT CSARSGQGMAKLFF
NA TRBJ1-4 NA TRBV7-9 TGTGCCAGCAGCTTACCGGGGGGCGGTGAAAAACTGTTTTTT CASSLPGGGEKLFF
NA TRBJ2-2 TRBD1 TRBV7-7 TGTGCCAGCAGCACGGGACAGTACACCGGGGAGCTGTTTTTT CASSTGQYTGELFF
NA TRBJ1-2 TRBD1 TRBV7-9 TGTGCCAGCAGCTGGACAGGCGCTGGCTATGGCTACACCTTC CASSWTGAGYGYTF
NA TRBJ1-1 TRBD1 TRBV6-1 TGTGCCAGTGAGGTTCAGGGGGTTTTCATGAACACTGAAGCTTTCTTT CASEVQGVFMNTEAFF
NA TRBJ2-5 NA TRBV4-1 TGCGCCAGCAGCCCCGGCGAACCTTCTCGAGAGACCCAGTACTTC CASSPGEPSRETQYF
NA TRBJ2-3 NA TRBV5-1 TGCGCCAGCAGATGGAGCGGACTCACAGATACGCAGTATTTT CASRWSGLTDTQYF
NA TRBJ1-6 NA TRBV21-1 TGTGCCAGCAGCAAAGCGCTCAACGAATTCGCGGATTCACCCCTCCACTTT CASSKALNEFADSPLHF
NA TRBJ2-3 TRBD1 TRBV28 TGTGCCAGCAGTAAAGGACAGGTCACAGATACGCAGTATTTT CASSKGQVTDTQYF
NA TRBJ1-6 NA TRBV14 TGTGCCAGCAGCCAAGAGTCGAGGGTCTCACCCCTCCACTTT CASSQESRVSPLHF
few TRBJ2-3 NA TRBV7-9 TGTGCCAGCAGCCCTCGGGATGACACAGATACGCAGTATTTT CASSPRDDTDTQYF
NA TRBJ2-1 NA TRBV6-2/TRBV6-3 TGTGCCAGCAGAAGGGACCGCAAATTAATCTACAATGAGCAGTTCTTC CASRRDRKLIYNEQFF
NA TRBJ1-5 NA TRBV29-1 TGCAGCGTTGCCCAGGGTCCAGGCAATCAGCCCCAGCATTTT CSVAQGPGNQPQHF
NA TRBJ2-1 TRBD2 TRBV15 TGTGCCACCAGCAGAGAAACTAGCGGGAGGAGTGAGCAGTTCTTC CATSRETSGRSEQFF
few TRBJ2-7 NA TRBV27 TGTGCCAGCAGTGTAGGACTAAACACCTACGAGCAGTACTTC CASSVGLNTYEQYF
many TRBJ2-4 NA TRBV12-3/TRBV12-4 TGTGCCAGCAGTTTAGGGGCCAAAAACATTCAGTACTTC CASSLGAKNIQYF
NA TRBJ2-4 NA TRBV10-3 TGTGCCATCGGGGACGGGTCCTACGAGCAGAACTTC CAIGDGSYEQNF
few TRBJ2-3 NA TRBV6-6 TGTGTGGCGGGGCCCACAGATACGCAGTATTTT CVAGPTDTQYF
few TRBJ2-7 NA TRBV6-8 TGTGCCAGCAGTTACTCCGTGGTGCGGTCTTATTGCAGCGACGAGCAGTACTTC CASSYSVVRSYCSDEQYF
NA TRBJ2-5 NA TRBV15 TGTGCCACCAGCAGTGGGGGTCAGGGACAAGAGACCCAGTACTTC CATSSGGQGQETQYF
NA TRBJ2-5 TRBD2 TRBV9 TGTGCCAGCAGCGTAGCTACTAGCGGGGGATCCCAAGAGACCCAGTACTTC CASSVATSGGSQETQYF
NA TRBJ2-1 NA TRBV7-9 TGTGCCAGCAGCTTAGTAGCGGAGATATACAATGAGCAGTTCTTC CASSLVAEIYNEQFF
NA TRBJ2-7 TRBD1 TRBV11-3 TGTGCCAGCAGCGCGGGGACAGGAGGAACCTACGAGCAGTACTTC CASSAGTGGTYEQYF
once TRBJ2-1 NA TRBV20-1 TGCAGTGCAGCCCCGTCGGGGCCCAATGAGCAGTTCTTC CSAAPSGPNEQFF
NA TRBJ2-5 NA TRBV10-3 TGTGCCATCAGTGAGTTGGGGGACCAAGAGACCCAGTACTTC CAISELGDQETQYF
few TRBJ2-3 TRBD1 TRBV20-1 TGCAGTGCGGAAGCGACAGGGGATCGAGATACGCAGTATTTT CSAEATGDRDTQYF
NA TRBJ2-1 NA TRBV12-3/TRBV12-4 TGTGCCAGCAGTTCGGCAGCCCACTACAATGAGCAGTTCTTC CASSSAAHYNEQFF
NA TRBJ2-2 NA TRBV7-7 TGTGCCAGCAGCTTAAAGGGCGGGAAGGCCGGGGAGCTGTTTTTT CASSLKGGKAGELFF
few TRBJ2-3 NA TRBV10-3 TGTGCCATCAGCCTCCCGGGGCGGAGCACAGATACGCAGTATTTT CAISLPGRSTDTQYF
many TRBJ2-7 NA TRBV2 TGTGCCAGCACGGAAGCAACCTACTACGAGCAGTACTTC CASTEATYYEQYF
NA TRBJ2-5 NA TRBV11-2 TGTGCCAGCAGCTTAGATCCGGATATTGAGCAGTACTTC CASSLDPDIEQYF
few TRBJ2-1 NA TRBV27 TGTGCCAGCAGTGGTAGGGTAAATGAGCAGTTCTTC CASSGRVNEQFF
few TRBJ2-7 NA TRBV29-1 TGCAGCGTCTTTGACAGTAACTACGAGCAGTACTTC CSVFDSNYEQYF
many TRBJ2-7 TRBD1 TRBV29-1 TGCAGCGTCTCACAGGGGACCCGCTACGAGCAGTACTTC CSVSQGTRYEQYF
NA TRBJ2-5 NA TRBV15 TGTGCCACCAGCAGAGAAGAGACCCAGTACTTC CATSREETQYF
NA TRBJ2-2 NA TRBV9 TGTGCCAGCAGCCCGGACGGCATGAACACCGGGGAGCTGTTTTTT CASSPDGMNTGELFF
NA TRBJ2-5 TRBD2 TRBV14 TGTGCCAGCAGTGTAACGGGACTAGCGGGAGGAGAGACCCAGTACTTC CASSVTGLAGGETQYF
few TRBJ2-1 TRBD2 TRBV9 TGTGCCAGCAGCGTAGCCGGGGACTACTACAATGAGCAGTTCTTC CASSVAGDYYNEQFF
NA TRBJ2-1 NA TRBV12-5 TGTGCTAGTGGTTTGGGCCAGGGAGCCTACAATGAGCAGTTCTTC CASGLGQGAYNEQFF
NA TRBJ2-5 NA TRBV11-2 TGTGCCAGCAGCTTAGGTGCGGCGGTAGCCTGGGAGCAGTACTTC CASSLGAAVAWEQYF
few TRBJ2-6 TRBD2 TRBV27 TGTGCCAGCACCTCTCGGGGGGCTGGGGCCAACGTCCTGACTTTC CASTSRGAGANVLTF
NA TRBJ2-3 NA TRBV4-2 TGTGCCAGCAGCCAAGAGACCGAACGAACAGATACGCAGTATTTT CASSQETERTDTQYF
NA TRBJ2-7 NA TRBV10-3 TGTGCCATCAGTGGAGAAAAGGAGAGCGAGACGTTCTCCTACGAGCAGTACTTC CAISGEKESETFSYEQYF
NA TRBJ2-2 NA TRBV5-1 TGCGCCAGCAACGAGGGGGATTACACCGGGGAGCTGTTTTTT CASNEGDYTGELFF
few TRBJ2-3 TRBD2 TRBV11-2 TGTGCCAGCAGCTTATCTGGACTAGCGGATCTTAACACGCAGTATTTT CASSLSGLADLNTQYF
few TRBJ2-7 TRBD2 TRBV20-1 TGCAGTGCTAGAGCCCCAGGACTAGCGGGAGGTTTAAACTACGAGCAGTACTTC CSARAPGLAGGLNYEQYF
few TRBJ1-5 NA TRBV4-1 TGCGCCAGCAGCCAAGTACAATATAGCAATCAGCCCCAGCATTTT CASSQVQYSNQPQHF
few TRBJ2-1 NA TRBV5-5 TGTGCCAGCAGCTTTGGCTCCTTCCTCAATGAGCAGTTCTTC CASSFGSFLNEQFF